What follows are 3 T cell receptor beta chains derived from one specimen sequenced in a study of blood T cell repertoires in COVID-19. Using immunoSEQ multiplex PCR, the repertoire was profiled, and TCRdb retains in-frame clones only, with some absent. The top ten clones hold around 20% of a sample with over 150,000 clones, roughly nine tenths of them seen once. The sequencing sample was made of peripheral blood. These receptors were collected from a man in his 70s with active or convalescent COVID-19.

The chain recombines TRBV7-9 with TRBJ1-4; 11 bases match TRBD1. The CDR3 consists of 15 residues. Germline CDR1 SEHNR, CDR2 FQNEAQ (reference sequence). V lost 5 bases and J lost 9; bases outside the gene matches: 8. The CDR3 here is CASSRAGTGGQKLFF. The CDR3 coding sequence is TGTGCCAGCAGCCGTGCCGGGACAGGGGGGCAAAAACTGTTTTTT.

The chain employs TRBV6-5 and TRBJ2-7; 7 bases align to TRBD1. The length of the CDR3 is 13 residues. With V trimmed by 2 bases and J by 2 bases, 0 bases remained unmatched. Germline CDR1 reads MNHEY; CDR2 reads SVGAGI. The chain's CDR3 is CASSYRGPYEQYF. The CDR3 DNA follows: TGTGCCAGCAGTTACAGGGGGCCCTACGAGCAGTACTTC.

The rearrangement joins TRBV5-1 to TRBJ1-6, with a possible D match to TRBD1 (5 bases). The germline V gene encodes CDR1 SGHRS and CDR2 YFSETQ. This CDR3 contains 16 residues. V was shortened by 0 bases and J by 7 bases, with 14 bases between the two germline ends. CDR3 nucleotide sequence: TGCGCCAGCAGCTTGGATGCAGGGCAACCGAATTCACCCCTCCACTTT. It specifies CASSLDAGQPNSPLHF.